Listed here are 12 T cell receptor beta chains from one sample, sequenced in a study of blood T cell repertoires in COVID-19. The repertoire was sequenced with immunoSEQ multiplex PCR; TCRdb's copy has only in-frame clones and lacks some. This sample has approximately 220,000 clones, with around 89% found just once. What was sequenced was PBMCs or T cells enriched from blood (not recorded which). The receptors come from a woman between 18 and 29 years old in a cohort exposed to, infected with or recovered from COVID-19 (not recorded which).

The chain is built from TRBV9 and TRBJ2-5; 10 bases agree with TRBD2. V lost 4 bases to trimming and J lost 3 bases; unmatched junction nucleotides: 9. Germline assignment: CDR1 SGDLS and CDR2 YYNGEE. The CDR3 runs to 16 residues. Here the CDR3 DNA reads TGTGCCAGCAGCTCCCCGGGACTAGCGCTGAAAGAGACCCAGTACTTC. Its translation: CASSSPGLALKETQYF.

This sequence joins TRBV19 and TRBJ1-3; D is perhaps TRBD1 (5 bases). The CDR3 consists of 14 residues. V was shortened by 2 bases and J by 2 bases, with 7 bases between the two germline ends. The germline CDR1 and CDR2 sequences are LNHDA and SQIVND (reference sequence). The CDR3 DNA follows: TGTGCCAGTAGTATATCAGGGACTGGAAACACCATATATTTT. The encoded protein is CASSISGTGNTIYF.

This chain connects TRBV6-1 to TRBJ2-5; a possible D gene is TRBD1 (6 bases). Germline V gives CDR1 MNHNS, CDR2 SASEGT. V shed 1 base and J shed 4 bases, with 10 bases lying between them. The length of the CDR3 is 14 residues. The CDR3 loop reads CASSEDRVVETQYF. CDR3 sequence (DNA): TGTGCCAGCAGTGAAGACAGGGTCGTAGAGACCCAGTACTTC.

V gene TRBV11-3 combines with J gene TRBJ2-3; D is unclear. V lost 1 base to trimming and J lost 0 bases, with 11 bases between them. The CDR3 contains 16 residues. CDR1 and CDR2 from the germline V gene are SGHNT and YENEEA. CDR3: CASSLGHNPSTDTQYF. CDR3 nucleotides: TGTGCCAGCAGCTTAGGCCACAACCCTAGCACAGATACGCAGTATTTT.

The V call is TRBV24-1, the J call TRBJ2-5; D is uncertain. Trimming removed 3 bases at V and 1 base at J, with 11 bases between. In germline, CDR1 is KGHDR, CDR2 SFDVKD. This CDR3 contains 15 residues. CDR3 loop: CATSDLTFGQETQYF. CDR3 DNA sequence: TGTGCCACCAGTGATCTTACTTTTGGCCAAGAGACCCAGTACTTC.

V is TRBV5-8 and J is TRBJ1-5; 11 bases are shared with TRBD1. The junction had 7 bases not matched to a gene; V was cut back by 3 bases and J by 5 bases. This CDR3 is built from 16 residues. The germline gives CDR1 SGHTS, CDR2 YDEGEE. CDR3 DNA: TGTGCCAGCAGCTCAAACCGGGACAGGGGGGATCAGCCCCAGCATTTT. The encoded protein is CASSSNRDRGDQPQHF. The variable domain in full, with the rest retrieved from reference TRBV5-8 and TRBJ1-5, is EAGVTQSPTHLIKTRGQQATLRCSPISGHTSVYWYQQALGLGLQFLLWYDEGEERNRGNFPPRFSGRQFPNYSSELNVNALELEDSALYLCASSSNRDRGDQPQHFGDGTRLSIL.

This chain uses TRBV6-1 with TRBJ2-1; D is uncertain. Germline V gene lookup returns CDR1 MNHNS and CDR2 SASEGT. Trimming shortened V by 3 bases and J by 9 bases, and 9 bases separated the two germline ends. The CDR3 has 12 amino acids. Written as DNA, the CDR3 is TGTGCCAGCAGTGAGCGAGGCGGTGAGCAGTTCTTC. As protein: CASSERGGEQFF.

The rearrangement joins TRBV9 to TRBJ1-3; D uncertain. The germline V gene encodes CDR1 SGDLS and CDR2 YYNGEE. V was shortened by 0 bases and J by 0 bases, with 7 bases between the two germline ends. The CDR3 contains 15 residues. CDR3 sequence: CASSVDRVSGNTIYF. CDR3 nucleotides: TGTGCCAGCAGCGTAGACCGGGTCTCTGGAAACACCATATATTTT.

In this sample, this clone turned up a few times. The rearrangement joins TRBV28 to TRBJ1-5; possibly TRBD1 for D (6 bases). The V gene lost 7 bases and the J gene lost 4 bases, with 14 bases spanning the gap. The germline gives CDR1 MDHEN, CDR2 SYDVKM. The CDR3 runs 14 residues. The CDR3 spells CASTQGQFNQPQHF. CDR3 coding DNA: TGTGCCAGCACCCAGGGACAATTTAATCAGCCCCAGCATTTT.

J is TRBJ1-2 and V is TRBV6-4; D is possibly TRBD1 (5 bases). V lost 3 bases and J lost 8, with 13 bases in between. Germline V lookup: CDR1 MRHNA, CDR2 SNTAGT. The CDR3 runs to 13 residues. As DNA, the CDR3 is TGTGCCAGCAGTGATTTCCAGGGTCAAGGCTACACCTTC. As protein: CASSDFQGQGYTF.

Comment on this clone: Mismatch with germline at one junction end may stem from a read error. The chain links TRBV7-7 to TRBJ2-4; 10 nucleotides agree with TRBD2. The CDR3 totals 17 residues. Germline loops: CDR1 SSHAT, CDR2 FNYEAQ (reference sequence). The CDR3 DNA is TGTGCTAGCATCCGTCAGACGAGCGGGAGGGCCGGAGACATTCAGTACTTC. Translation gives CASIRQTSGRAGDIQYF.

The chain is built from TRBV3-1 (or the pseudogene TRBV3-2) and TRBJ2-7, with D maybe TRBD1 (6 bases). This CDR3 is built from 13 residues. Per the germline V gene, CDR1 is LGHDT and CDR2 is YNNKEL (reference sequence). V lost 4 bases to trimming and J lost 6 bases, with 13 bases between them. The CDR3 nucleotides are TGTGCCAGCAGCCCTCAGGTAGGGGGCGAGCAGTACTTC. Translating gives CASSPQVGGEQYF.